A selection of T cell receptor beta chains follows, all from one sample in a study of cytomegalovirus exposure and HLA in healthy donors. The data were produced by immunoSEQ multiplex PCR, yet TCRdb's version contains in-frame clones alone and is incomplete. The table records roughly 67,000 clones, approximately 78% of them present only once. The sequenced material came from PBMCs. These TCRs come from a man aged 35 to 55 in good health and CMV-seronegative. CDR3s include the opening cysteine and the closing phenylalanine or tryptophan. The order of the fields is CDR3 DNA, CDR3 protein, J gene, V gene, D gene, clone size. D genes are given only for firm matches. Only some rows state a clone size, as once, few, many or a class for expanded clones.

CDR3nt: TGTGCCAGCAGCTTAGTGGCAGTTGGGGCCAACGTCCTGACTTTC
CDR3aa: CASSLVAVGANVLTF
j_gene: TRBJ2-6
v_gene: TRBV11-2
d_gene: .
abundance: .

CDR3nt: TGTGCCAGCAGTTCCAGGGACAGGATGCCCTACGAGCAGTACTTC
CDR3aa: CASSSRDRMPYEQYF
j_gene: TRBJ2-7
v_gene: TRBV27
d_gene: TRBD1
abundance: .

CDR3nt: TGTGCCAGCAGCTTTTCAGGAGCGGGGGATCAGCCCCAGCATTTT
CDR3aa: CASSFSGAGDQPQHF
j_gene: TRBJ1-5
v_gene: TRBV7-9
d_gene: .
abundance: medium-sized

CDR3nt: TGTGCCAGCACCCTGGGAGACAGGGTAAATTCACCCCTCCACTTT
CDR3aa: CASTLGDRVNSPLHF
j_gene: TRBJ1-6
v_gene: TRBV6-5
d_gene: TRBD1
abundance: few

CDR3nt: TGTGCCAGCAGCTTCTACGGCGGGACCCAAGAGACCCAGTACTTC
CDR3aa: CASSFYGGTQETQYF
j_gene: TRBJ2-5
v_gene: TRBV27
d_gene: .
abundance: .

CDR3nt: TGTGCCAGCACCCCGGGGTCCAGCACTGAAGCTTTCTTT
CDR3aa: CASTPGSSTEAFF
j_gene: TRBJ1-1
v_gene: TRBV5-5
d_gene: .
abundance: .

CDR3nt: TGTGCCAGCAGCGTAGGCGGGGATAGCAATCAGCCCCAGCATTTT
CDR3aa: CASSVGGDSNQPQHF
j_gene: TRBJ1-5
v_gene: TRBV9
d_gene: .
abundance: .

CDR3nt: TGCGCCAGCAGCTTGGCCGCAGGTAACACTGAAGCTTTCTTT
CDR3aa: CASSLAAGNTEAFF
j_gene: TRBJ1-1
v_gene: TRBV5-1
d_gene: .
abundance: .

CDR3nt: TGCGCCAGCAGCGGGGGACAGAGGAACACCGGGGAGCTGTTTTTT
CDR3aa: CASSGGQRNTGELFF
j_gene: TRBJ2-2
v_gene: TRBV5-1
d_gene: TRBD1
abundance: .

CDR3nt: TGTTCCAGCAGCCGACAGGGGGGTAGCACAGATACGCAGTATTTT
CDR3aa: CSSSRQGGSTDTQYF
j_gene: TRBJ2-3
v_gene: TRBV7-9
d_gene: TRBD1
abundance: .

CDR3nt: TGCGCCAGCAGCCAAGAGGGACTAGCGCGTGAGACCCAGTACTTC
CDR3aa: CASSQEGLARETQYF
j_gene: TRBJ2-5
v_gene: TRBV4-1
d_gene: TRBD2
abundance: .

CDR3nt: TGCGCCAGCAGCGGGACAGCCTACGAGCAGTACTTC
CDR3aa: CASSGTAYEQYF
j_gene: TRBJ2-7
v_gene: TRBV5-1
d_gene: TRBD1
abundance: once

CDR3nt: TGCGCCAGCAGTGAACCTCGGGGTAACACTGAAGCTTTCTTT
CDR3aa: CASSEPRGNTEAFF
j_gene: TRBJ1-1
v_gene: TRBV5-1
d_gene: .
abundance: few

CDR3nt: TGTGCCAGCAGTTATGGGACAGGAGCCTACGAGCAGTACTTC
CDR3aa: CASSYGTGAYEQYF
j_gene: TRBJ2-7
v_gene: TRBV6-5
d_gene: TRBD1
abundance: .

CDR3nt: TGTGCCAGCGGGGTGGGGCAAGGCTACACCTTC
CDR3aa: CASGVGQGYTF
j_gene: TRBJ1-2
v_gene: TRBV2
d_gene: .
abundance: few

CDR3nt: TGTGCCAGCAGCGCGGGACAGGGGATTGGCGCGGCTGGCTACACCTTC
CDR3aa: CASSAGQGIGAAGYTF
j_gene: TRBJ1-2
v_gene: TRBV6-4
d_gene: TRBD1
abundance: once

CDR3nt: TGTGCCAGCAGCTCCCCGAGGTGGCAAGATACGCAGTATTTT
CDR3aa: CASSSPRWQDTQYF
j_gene: TRBJ2-3
v_gene: TRBV11-2
d_gene: .
abundance: .